This T cell receptor (beta chain) was retrieved from a study of cytomegalovirus exposure and HLA in healthy donors. Whole-study results and caveats: Researchers catalogued about 150 TCR beta chains as cytomegalovirus-associated. Researchers reported that a few CMV-associated chains were confirmed in vitro as CMV antigen-specific.

Donors counted as nominally healthy when sampled, yet unrecorded immune exposures were likely. A remark on this clone: Its antigen is unidentified.

Between the trimmed V and J ends, which lost 8 bases and 7 bases, there was a span of 21 bases. Germline loops: CDR1 MNHEY, CDR2 SMNVEV (reference sequence). This CDR3 comprises 14 residues. In the PCR, 60 Vbeta and 13 Jbeta primers were used. Libraries were prepared by immunoSEQ multiplex PCR; TCRdb keeps only in-frame clonotypes and omits some of them. The table lists some 110,000 clones, over 80% of them singletons. Sequencing input: PBMCs. The source is a man aged 18 to 35 in good health and CMV-seronegative. The chain uses TRBV27 and TRBJ2-7; tentative D call: TRBD2 (5 bases). Here the CDR3 reads CASGAEPRVGEQYF. The CDR3 DNA is TGTGCCAGCGGAGCCGAGCCGCGGGTCGGGGAGCAGTACTTC.